The source of this T cell receptor beta chain is a study of T cells in Graves' hyperthyroidism and ophthalmopathy. In the study overall: Blood from the periphery was taken at initial diagnosis, before any treatment.

About this clonotype itself: A much larger clonotype is one base distant, so this may be a read error.

Patients aged 18 to 65 with hyperthyroidism were newly diagnosed, with duration under 2 months. Diagnoses were established using clinical symptoms, serum thyroxine and TRAb, thyroid ultrasound and orbital computed tomography. PBMCs were derived from around 10 ml fresh peripheral blood. The germline V gene has CDR1 SGHRS and CDR2 YFSETQ. CDR3 length equals 17 residues. V lost 3 bases and J lost 6, with 22 bases in between. Amplification of TCR beta CDR3 regions was performed using RNA transcripts as template. The primer set for the first-round RT-PCR of the TCR CDR3 was HTBI. One entry per CDR3 protein results from TCRdb running MiXCR on the multiplex PCR reads. The sample has about 360,000 distinct CDR3 sequences, around 25% seen once; the top ten hold more than 60%.

The source is a man aged 50 to 59 with Graves' hyperthyroidism. Sequenced input: blood. V and J are TRBV5-1 and TRBJ2-4; no reliable D call. CDR3 residues: CASSSGGQTVRINIQYF. In nucleotides, the CDR3 is TGCGCCAGCAGCTCGGGTGGGCAGACTGTGCGCATAAACATTCAGTACTTC.